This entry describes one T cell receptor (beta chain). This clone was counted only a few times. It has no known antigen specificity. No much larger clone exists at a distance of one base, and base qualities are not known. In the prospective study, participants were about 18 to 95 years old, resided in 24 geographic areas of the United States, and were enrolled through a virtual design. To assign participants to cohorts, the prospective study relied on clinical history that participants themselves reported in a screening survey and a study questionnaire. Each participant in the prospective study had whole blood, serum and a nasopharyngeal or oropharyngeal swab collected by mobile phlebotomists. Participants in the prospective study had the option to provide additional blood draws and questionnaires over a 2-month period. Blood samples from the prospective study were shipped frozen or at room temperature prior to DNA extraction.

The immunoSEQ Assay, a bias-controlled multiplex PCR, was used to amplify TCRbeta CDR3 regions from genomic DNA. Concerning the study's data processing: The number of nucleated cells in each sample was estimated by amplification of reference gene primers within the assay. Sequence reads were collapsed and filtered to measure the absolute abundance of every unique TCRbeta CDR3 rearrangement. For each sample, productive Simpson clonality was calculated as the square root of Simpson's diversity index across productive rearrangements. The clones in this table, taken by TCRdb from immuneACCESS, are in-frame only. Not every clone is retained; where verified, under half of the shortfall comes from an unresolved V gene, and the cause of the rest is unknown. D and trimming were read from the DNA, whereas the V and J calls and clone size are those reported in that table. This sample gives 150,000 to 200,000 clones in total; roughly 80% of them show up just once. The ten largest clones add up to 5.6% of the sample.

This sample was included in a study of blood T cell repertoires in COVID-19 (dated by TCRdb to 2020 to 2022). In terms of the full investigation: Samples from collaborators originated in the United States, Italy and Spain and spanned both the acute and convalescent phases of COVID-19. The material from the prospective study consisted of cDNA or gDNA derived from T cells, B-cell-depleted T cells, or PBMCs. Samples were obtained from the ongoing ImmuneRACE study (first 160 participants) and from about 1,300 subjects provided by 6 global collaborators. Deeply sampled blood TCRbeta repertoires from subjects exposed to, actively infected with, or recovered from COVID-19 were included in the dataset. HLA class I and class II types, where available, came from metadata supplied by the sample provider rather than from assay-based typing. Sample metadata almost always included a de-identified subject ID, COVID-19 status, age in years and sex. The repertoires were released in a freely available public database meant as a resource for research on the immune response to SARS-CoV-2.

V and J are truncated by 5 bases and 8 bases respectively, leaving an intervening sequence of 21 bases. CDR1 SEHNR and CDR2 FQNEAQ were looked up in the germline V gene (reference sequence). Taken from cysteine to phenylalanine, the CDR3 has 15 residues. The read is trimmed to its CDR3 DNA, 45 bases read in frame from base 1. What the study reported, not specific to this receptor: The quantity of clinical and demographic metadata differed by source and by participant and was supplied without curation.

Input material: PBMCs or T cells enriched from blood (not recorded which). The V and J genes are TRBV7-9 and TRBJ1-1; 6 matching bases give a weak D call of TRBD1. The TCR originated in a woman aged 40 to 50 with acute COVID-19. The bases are TGTGCCAGCAGCACTCGGACAGCGTTGAAAAGAGAAGCTTTCTTT. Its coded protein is CASSTRTALKREAFF.